These T cell receptor beta chains were read from a single sample in a study of early T cells in non-severe SARS-CoV-2 infection. TCRdb re-analysed the 5' RACE reads in MiXCR, keeping a single row per CDR3 protein. Here the sample spans 60,000 or so distinct CDR3 sequences, 9.3% being singletons. The material sequenced was whole blood. Source of these receptors: an adult who was a healthcare worker with PCR-confirmed SARS-CoV-2 infection or an uninfected control (not recorded which). Each CDR3 is given with its conserved first and last residue. The order of the fields is clone size, V gene, D gene, J gene, CDR3 DNA, CDR3 protein. The D gene is left open where the match is weak. A row's size may be missing; if present it is once, few, many or a size class.

.	TRBV7-2	.	TRBJ2-2	TGTGCCAGCAGTATAGGGGGGCCTACTGCCGGGGAGCTGTTTTTT	CASSIGGPTAGELFF
many	TRBV28	.	TRBJ1-4	TGTGCCAGCAGGAGGACAGAACCTAATGAAAAACTGTTTTTT	CASRRTEPNEKLFF
few	TRBV11-2	.	TRBJ2-2	TGTGCCAGCAGCTCAAATAAAGGGGGGCGGAAAACCGGGGAGCTGTTTTTT	CASSSNKGGRKTGELFF
few	TRBV3-1	.	TRBJ1-1	TGTGCCAGCAGCCAAGCGCGGGCCTACGGGGACACTGAAGCTTTCTTT	CASSQARAYGDTEAFF
many	TRBV29-1	.	TRBJ1-1	TGCAGCGTTGTTAGAAGGAGGGGGATGAGCGGTGAAGCTTTCTTT	CSVVRRRGMSGEAFF
few	TRBV5-4	.	TRBJ1-3	TGTGCCAGCAGCCCCGGAAGATCGGGCAGCTCTGGAAACACCATATATTTT	CASSPGRSGSSGNTIYF
.	TRBV9	.	TRBJ1-6	TGTGCCAGCGGCACCCTCGATGTAAATTCACCCCTCCACTTT	CASGTLDVNSPLHF
many	TRBV7-9	.	TRBJ1-4	TGTGCCAGCAGCCCAGATCGCTGGGCAACTAATGAAAAACTGTTTTTT	CASSPDRWATNEKLFF
few	TRBV11-2	TRBD1	TRBJ1-4	TGTGCCAGCAACCTTATGGGACAGGGTGATAAAAAACTGTTTTTT	CASNLMGQGDKKLFF
few	TRBV20-1	.	TRBJ1-1	TGCAGCGCACGGAAAATGAACACTGAAGCTTTCTTT	CSARKMNTEAFF
few	TRBV12-5	.	TRBJ2-4	TGTGCTAGTGGTCTGGCACATAACGGTGACATTCAGTACTTC	CASGLAHNGDIQYF
few	TRBV2	.	TRBJ2-7	TGTGCCAGCAGCGCGCCATTTCGGACAGAAGTCTACGAGCAGTACTTC	CASSAPFRTEVYEQYF
.	TRBV27	.	TRBJ1-5	TGTGCCAGCAGTTTAATAGGGGGTGGCAATCAGCCCCAGCATTTT	CASSLIGGGNQPQHF
many	TRBV7-9	.	TRBJ2-7	TGTGCCAGCAGCTTATGGCAGACCTACGAGCAGTACTTC	CASSLWQTYEQYF
many	TRBV6-1	TRBD2	TRBJ2-2	TGTGCCAGCAGAAGCGGGAATCTAGCGAACACCGGGGAGCTGTTTTTT	CASRSGNLANTGELFF
.	TRBV27	.	TRBJ2-7	TGTGCCAGCAGTTTAGTCCCGCCGGACTCCTACGAGCAGTACTTC	CASSLVPPDSYEQYF
many	TRBV5-6	.	TRBJ2-7	TGTGCCAGCAGCCCCGCCCGGGAAACCTACGAGCAGTACTTC	CASSPARETYEQYF
few	TRBV10-3	TRBD2	TRBJ2-5	TGTGCCATCAGCAGCGGGGCTCAAGAGACCCAGTACTTC	CAISSGAQETQYF
many	TRBV7-2	TRBD2	TRBJ2-1	TGTGCCAGCAGCTTAGCCTCTTTGGGTCTAGCGGAACCCTACAATGAGCAGTTCTTC	CASSLASLGLAEPYNEQFF
.	TRBV2	.	TRBJ2-3	TGTGCCAGCACACAGTTCACAGATACGCAGTATTTT	CASTQFTDTQYF
.	TRBV7-2	.	TRBJ1-5	TGTGCCAGCAGCTTAAGTCGAAATCAGCCCCAGCATTTT	CASSLSRNQPQHF
few	TRBV2	.	TRBJ1-4	TGTGCCAGCAGTGACCACACCTCGGAGGAAAAACTGTTTTTT	CASSDHTSEEKLFF
many	TRBV4-2	TRBD2	TRBJ2-3	TGTGCCAGCAGCCAGAGCGGGGGTGACACAGATACGCAGTATTTT	CASSQSGGDTDTQYF
many	TRBV9	TRBD2	TRBJ2-3	TGTGCCAGCAGCGTAGATAGCGGGGGCACAGATACGCAGTATTTT	CASSVDSGGTDTQYF
.	TRBV5-6	.	TRBJ2-6	TGTGCCAGCAGCTTGCCGGTATCTGGGGCCAACGTCCTGACTTTC	CASSLPVSGANVLTF
.	TRBV2	.	TRBJ2-5	TGTGCCACCTCCATAGAGACCCAGTACTTC	CATSIETQYF
few	TRBV7-3	TRBD2	TRBJ2-3	TGTGCCAGCAGCTTAGGTTTAAGCGGGGGTGAAGATACGCAGTATTTT	CASSLGLSGGEDTQYF
few	TRBV7-9	.	TRBJ1-1	TGTGCCAGCAGCTTAGTGAACACTGAAGCTTTCTTT	CASSLVNTEAFF
.	TRBV15	.	TRBJ2-3	TGTGCCACCAGCAGGACCGGGACCACAGATACGCAGTATTTT	CATSRTGTTDTQYF
few	TRBV5-4	.	TRBJ2-7	TGTGCCAGCAGCTTGGAGACGGAAGCTGGCGAGCAGTACTTC	CASSLETEAGEQYF
.	TRBV3-1	TRBD2	TRBJ2-3	TGTGCCAGCAGCCTATCTAGCGGGTACACAGATACGCAGTATTTT	CASSLSSGYTDTQYF
few	TRBV4-1	.	TRBJ1-2	TGCGCCAGCAGCCAAATGGTTGACAGCACCTCTAGGACCTTC	CASSQMVDSTSRTF
.	TRBV27	.	TRBJ1-5	TGTGCCAGCAGCCCTTCTCCCTCCGGCTTATTGCCCCAGCATTTT	CASSPSPSGLLPQHF
many	TRBV7-9	TRBD1	TRBJ1-5	TGTGCCAGCAGCCCTACAGGGGTAACGCCCCAGCATTTT	CASSPTGVTPQHF
many	TRBV7-6	.	TRBJ2-3	TGTGCCAGCAGCGCTTATCCAAGGGTTCGGACAGATACGCAGTATTTT	CASSAYPRVRTDTQYF
few	TRBV7-3	.	TRBJ2-7	TGTGCCAGCAGCTTAATGCGGCCCTACGGGTACGAGCAGTACTTC	CASSLMRPYGYEQYF
.	TRBV7-9	.	TRBJ1-5	TGTGCCAGCAGCTCATACAGTGATCAGCCCCAGCATTTT	CASSSYSDQPQHF
.	TRBV6-5	.	TRBJ1-6	TGTGCCAGCAGAGATAGGAGCTATAATTCACCCCTCCACTTT	CASRDRSYNSPLHF
many	TRBV13	.	TRBJ1-4	TGTGCCAGCAGCTTAAGACCAAAGGGTGAAAAACTGTTTTTT	CASSLRPKGEKLFF
.	TRBV27	.	TRBJ2-3	TGTGCCAGCAGGGGGCCAGCACGTCCAGATACGCAGTATTTT	CASRGPARPDTQYF
many	TRBV12-3/TRBV12-4	.	TRBJ1-2	TGTGCCAGCAGCCCTATCAGGTCGAATGGCTACACCTTC	CASSPIRSNGYTF
few	TRBV12-5	.	TRBJ2-3	TGTGCTAGTGGCATAGACGGGAGCACAGATACGCAGTATTTT	CASGIDGSTDTQYF